The 25 T cell receptor beta chains below all came from one sample that was sequenced in a study of T cell clonotyping in hematopoietic cell transplantation. Generated by immunoSEQ multiplex PCR, the TCRdb table keeps only in-frame clones and is missing some. The sample records 7,000 to 8,500 clones, 90% to 97% being singletons. The sample in question was PBMCs, obtained 30 days after allogeneic stem cell transplant. The receptors come from a male patient in his thirties or forties who had an allogeneic stem cell transplant from a related donor, so the T cells may come from the graft donor. Some clones in this sample may be carry-over from other donors' samples.

The V call is TRBV5-6, the J call TRBJ2-5, with TRBD1 identical over 9 bases. Trimming took 6 bases from V and 3 from J; bases not matched to a gene: 6. The CDR3 has 14 amino acids. CDR1 and CDR2 (germline): SGHDT, YYEEEE. The CDR3, as DNA: TGTGCCAGCAATATTTGGACAGGGGAAGAGACCCAGTACTTC. It is translated as CASNIWTGEETQYF.

This clone was detected only once. The V call is TRBV30, the J call TRBJ2-7; a weak D match, TRBD1 (6 bases). Germline V gene lookup returns CDR1 GTSNPN and CDR2 SVGIG (reference sequence). The CDR3 has 13 amino acids. Trimming pared 2 bases from V and 3 bases from J, leaving 11 bases between. The CDR3 protein is CAWSTGYNYEQYF. The CDR3 DNA is TGTGCCTGGAGTACAGGGTATAACTACGAGCAGTACTTC.

The rearrangement joins TRBV4-1 to TRBJ1-2, with 7 bases matching TRBD1. Losses at the gene ends were 5 bases for V and 4 bases for J; bases not matched to a gene: 10. Germline V CDR1 and CDR2: MGHRA, YSYEKL. The CDR3 has 15 amino acids. The CDR3 sequence: CASSFLTGSSYGYTF. DNA of the CDR3: TGCGCCAGCAGCTTTTTGACAGGGTCAAGCTATGGCTACACCTTC.

The chain has TRBV9 and TRBJ1-5; D not resolved. Trimming stripped 3 bases from V and 2 bases from J, with 6 bases between. The CDR3 contains 13 residues. From germline, CDR1 is SGDLS and CDR2 YYNGEE. CDR3 sequence (DNA): TGTGCCAGCAGCGCGGGTGGCAATCAGCCCCAGCATTTT. Its protein is CASSAGGNQPQHF. Full variable domain (outside the CDR3, taken from reference TRBV9 and TRBJ1-5): DSGVTQTPKHLITATGQRVTLRCSPRSGDLSVYWYQQSLDQGLQFLIQYYNGEERAKGNILERFSAQQFPDLHSELNLSSLELGDSALYFCASSAGGNQPQHFGDGTRLSIL.

The CDR3 DNA follows: TGTGCCAGCAGCCGAAACACCGGGGAGCTGTTTTTT. This encodes CASSRNTGELFF. The rearrangement joins TRBV6-5 to TRBJ2-2; D remains unclear. The CDR3 is 12 amino acids. The germline V gene has CDR1 MNHEY and CDR2 SVGAGI. The V end was cut by 6 bases, the J end by 2 bases, with 4 bases between.

This rearrangement joins TRBV11-2 to TRBJ1-2, with D tentatively TRBD1 (6 bases). The germline V gene has CDR1 SGHAT and CDR2 FQNNGV. The CDR3 spans 15 residues. V shed 1 base and J shed 4 bases, with 13 bases lying between them. The CDR3 coding sequence is TGTGCCAGCAGCTTAGTGAACAGGGTTGGCTATGGCTACACCTTC. It translates to CASSLVNRVGYGYTF.

J is TRBJ2-7 and V is TRBV6-5, with a possible D match to TRBD2 (5 bases). With 0 bases removed from V and 7 bases from J, the gap between germline ends came to 16 bases. Germline V gives CDR1 MNHEY, CDR2 SVGAGI. The CDR3 has 15 amino acids. The CDR3 region is CASSYSSGGLREQYF. CDR3 coding DNA: TGTGCCAGCAGTTACTCCAGCGGAGGCCTACGGGAGCAGTACTTC.

This chain uses TRBV11-3 with TRBJ2-2; D perhaps matches TRBD1 (5 bases). V shed 6 bases and J shed 6 bases, with 11 bases lying between them. CDR1 SGHNT and CDR2 YENEEA come from the germline V gene. This CDR3 spans 13 amino acids. The CDR3 spells CASRYQGAGELFF. CDR3 DNA: TGTGCCAGCAGGTATCAGGGTGCCGGGGAGCTGTTTTTT.

This chain joins TRBV19 and TRBJ1-2, with D unclear. CDR1 is LNHDA, CDR2 SQIVND, per germline (reference sequence). The CDR3 contains 12 residues. V gave up 4 bases and J gave up 7 bases, with 10 bases separating them. CDR3 amino acids: CASSTRPSGYTF. The CDR3, as DNA: TGTGCCAGTAGTACCCGGCCCAGTGGCTACACCTTC.

The chain joins TRBV20-1 to TRBJ1-1; no clear D. The germline gives CDR1 DFQATT, CDR2 SNEGSKA (reference sequence). The CDR3 spans 11 residues. Deletions cut 1 base from V and 1 base from J, with 1 base between. This chain's CDR3 is CSARGNTEAFF. CDR3 coding DNA: TGCAGTGCTAGAGGGAACACTGAAGCTTTCTTT.

The chain uses TRBV2 and TRBJ1-2; no definite D call. Germline CDR1 reads SNHLY; CDR2 reads FYNNEI. The CDR3 sequence is 15 residues long. Trimming cost V 1 base and J 6 bases, with 15 bases left between them. The CDR3 protein is CASSEVDGPIHGYTF. In DNA form, the CDR3 reads TGTGCCAGCAGTGAAGTTGACGGACCTATCCATGGCTACACCTTC.

The chain carries TRBV5-1 and TRBJ2-2; 7 nucleotides match TRBD2. V trimming: 0 bases; J trimming: 4 bases; junction bases outside the gene matches: 3. Germline V CDR1 and CDR2: SGHRS, YFSETQ. The CDR3 is 15 residues long. The chain's CDR3 is CASSLGGRSTGELFF. Written as DNA, the CDR3 is TGCGCCAGCAGCTTGGGCGGGAGAAGCACCGGGGAGCTGTTTTTT.

The chain uses TRBV30 and TRBJ1-3; no clear D gene. The length of the CDR3 is 12 residues. The germline V and J ends were trimmed by 4 bases and 10 bases, with 14 bases remaining between them. The germline gives CDR1 GTSNPN, CDR2 SVGIG (reference sequence). The CDR3 DNA follows: TGTGCCTGGAAGGTGAACGTCCCGACCATATATTTT. The encoded protein is CAWKVNVPTIYF.

This chain links TRBV7-7 with TRBJ1-4; D remains unclear. V lost 3 bases, J lost 8 bases, and 10 bases lay in between. Germline V CDR1 and CDR2: SSHAT, FNYEAQ (reference sequence). This CDR3 is built from 13 residues. The CDR3 nucleotides are TGTGCCAGCAGCTTTGGACCGGGAGAAAAACTGTTTTTT. Its protein product is CASSFGPGEKLFF.

The chain links TRBV27 to TRBJ2-7; D is unclear. V was trimmed by 0 bases and J by 4 bases, leaving 7 bases between them. The CDR3 totals 13 residues. From germline, CDR1 is MNHEY and CDR2 SMNVEV (reference sequence). The CDR3 protein is CASSLSYGYEQYF. CDR3 nucleotide sequence: TGTGCCAGCAGTTTATCGTATGGTTACGAGCAGTACTTC.

The chain joins TRBV29-1 to TRBJ2-7; D is perhaps TRBD2 (6 bases). The germline gives CDR1 SQVTM, CDR2 ANQGSEA. Trimming removed 1 base at V and 0 bases at J, with 7 bases between. The CDR3 is made up of 13 amino acids. The CDR3 bases are TGCAGCGTTGAAGCGGGGGACTCCTACGAGCAGTACTTC. This gives the protein CSVEAGDSYEQYF.

The rearrangement uses TRBV6-5 and TRBJ2-5; no firm D call. The germline V and J ends were trimmed by 0 bases and 12 bases, with 17 bases remaining between them. CDR1 and CDR2 from the germline V gene are MNHEY and SVGAGI. This CDR3 spans 14 amino acids. The CDR3 reads CASSYSRSPRRKYF. Here the CDR3 DNA reads TGTGCCAGCAGTTACTCGAGGTCGCCCCGTAGAAAGTACTTC.

The J gene is TRBJ1-1, the V gene TRBV6-5, with 9 bases identical to TRBD1. The CDR3 spans 15 residues. V shed 7 bases and J 2 bases; nucleotides not matched to a gene: 8. Germline V CDR1 and CDR2: MNHEY, SVGAGI. As DNA, the CDR3 is TGTGCCAGCAACAGACAGGGGGTCCTAAACACTGAAGCTTTCTTT. Amino acid sequence: CASNRQGVLNTEAFF.

The J gene is TRBJ2-5, the V gene TRBV6-5, with 13 positions matching TRBD2. CDR3 length: 15 amino acids. Germline CDR1 is MNHEY and CDR2 is SVGAGI. With V trimmed by 5 bases and J by 1 base, 1 base remained unmatched. Written as DNA, the CDR3 is TGTGCCAGCAGTCGGACTAGCGGGGGCCAAGAGACCCAGTACTTC. It encodes CASSRTSGGQETQYF.

The chain employs TRBV11-3 and TRBJ2-7, with D tentatively TRBD2 (6 bases). CDR3 size: 15 residues. The V gene's germline CDR1 is SGHNT and CDR2 YENEEA. V was shortened by 4 bases and J by 6 bases, with 19 bases between the two germline ends. CDR3 region: CASSSRGRLVAEQYF. CDR3 DNA: TGTGCCAGCAGCTCCCGGGGGAGACTAGTAGCCGAGCAGTACTTC.

V usage is TRBV13 and J usage is TRBJ1-2, with D perhaps matching TRBD1 (5 bases). V gave up 0 bases and J gave up 6 bases, with 5 bases separating them. The CDR3 is 12 amino acids. CDR1 is PRHDT and CDR2 is FYEKMQ in the germline V gene (reference sequence). The CDR3 region is CASSLGGDGYTF. The DNA of the CDR3 is TGTGCCAGCAGCTTAGGAGGGGATGGCTACACCTTC.

V usage is TRBV7-6 and J usage is TRBJ2-3; tentatively, D is TRBD1 (5 bases). V dropped 5 bases and J dropped 2 bases, with 11 bases sitting between them. The CDR3 is 14 residues long. Germline V CDR1 and CDR2: SGHVS, FNYEAQ. The CDR3, as DNA: TGTGCCAGCAGCCACGCAGGGTCCACAGATACGCAGTATTTT. Its translation is CASSHAGSTDTQYF.

The rearrangement joins TRBV7-2 to TRBJ2-2, with D perhaps TRBD2 (6 bases). Germline CDR1 SGHTA, CDR2 FQGNSA. The CDR3 consists of 16 residues. V gave up 2 bases and J gave up 6 bases, with 16 bases separating them. The CDR3 reads CASSLWQGGKSGELFF. For the CDR3, the DNA is TGTGCCAGCAGCTTATGGCAGGGCGGGAAGTCCGGGGAGCTGTTTTTT.

The chain combines TRBV19 with TRBJ1-6; a possible D gene is TRBD1 (5 bases). The CDR3 extends over 15 amino acids. The V gene lost 9 bases and the J gene lost 0 bases, with 12 bases spanning the gap. Germline values: CDR1 LNHDA, CDR2 SQIVND (reference sequence). CDR3 coding DNA: TGTGCCAGCAGTCGACAGAGCTCCTATAATTCACCCCTCCACTTT. It translates to CASSRQSSYNSPLHF.

The chain employs TRBV5-1 and TRBJ2-7; 7 bases match TRBD2. V lost 2 bases, J lost 1 base, and 3 bases stayed unmatched. Germline assignment: CDR1 SGHRS and CDR2 YFSETQ. This CDR3 contains 14 residues. This CDR3 is CASSLAGPSYEQYF. DNA for the CDR3: TGCGCCAGCAGCTTAGCGGGACCTTCCTACGAGCAGTACTTC.